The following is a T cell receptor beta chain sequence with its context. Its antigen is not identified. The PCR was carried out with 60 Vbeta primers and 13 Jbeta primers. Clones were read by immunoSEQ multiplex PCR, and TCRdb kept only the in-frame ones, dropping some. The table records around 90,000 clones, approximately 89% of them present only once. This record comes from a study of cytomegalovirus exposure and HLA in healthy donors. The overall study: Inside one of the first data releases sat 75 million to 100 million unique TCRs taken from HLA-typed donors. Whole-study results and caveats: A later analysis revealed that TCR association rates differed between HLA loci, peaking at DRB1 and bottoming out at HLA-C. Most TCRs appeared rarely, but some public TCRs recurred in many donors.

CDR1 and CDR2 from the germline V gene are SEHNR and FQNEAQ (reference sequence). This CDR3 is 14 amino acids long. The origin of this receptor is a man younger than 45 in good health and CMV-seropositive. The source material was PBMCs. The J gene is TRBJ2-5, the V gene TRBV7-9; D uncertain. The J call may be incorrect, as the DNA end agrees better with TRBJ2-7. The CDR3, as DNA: TGTGCCAGCAGCTCTCTCTCCGGCGGAGACGAGCAGTACTTC. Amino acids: CASSSLSGGDEQYF.